This T cell receptor beta chain was obtained from a study of blood T cells in healthy people across ages. General observations from the study: Older age went with lower TCR beta diversity per million T cells, in a roughly linear way.

This clonotype has only a few counts. Its antigen is unidentified. A second PCR of roughly 6 to 12 cycles used a sample-barcoded 5' primer and a J-beta primer mix. Via MiXCR, TCRdb re-called the 5' RACE reads, giving one row per CDR3 protein. The table has some 1,000,000 distinct CDR3 sequences, approximately 25% seen once. Germline V gene data show CDR1 as SGHAT and CDR2 as FQNNGV. This CDR3 has 18 amino acids. This sample also appeared in a second study, on T cells of mothers and their children. This second study says: Similar effects of thymic selection on TCR recombination output were recorded in related and unrelated pairs.

This chain joins TRBV11-2 and TRBJ2-5; the match to TRBD1 covers 8 bases. The J call may be faulty, since TRBJ2-7 better matches the DNA end. This sequence originates from a girl aged 2 to 10 in good health. Sample: blood. CDR3 sequence: CASSLVLYPGTGSYEQYF. In DNA, the CDR3 is TGTGCCAGCAGCTTAGTATTGTATCCCGGGACAGGATCCTACGAGCAGTACTTC.